What follows are 27 T cell receptor beta chains derived from one specimen sequenced in a study of graft-versus-host responses after intestinal transplantation. Antigen specificity for these receptors is unknown. Data came from immunoSEQ multiplex PCR; TCRdb stores just in-frame clones and leaves some out. The sample holds some 97,000 clones, roughly 90% seen once. The sample consisted of unstimulated CD4+ T cells sorted from spleen or lymph node cells, taken before transplant. Receptors were obtained from a human donor who was the organ donor for an intestinal transplant.

The chain recombines TRBV23-1 with TRBJ2-5; TRBD1 matches 8 bases. TRBV23-1 is designated an ORF whose function remains uncertain. The CDR3 loop spans 16 amino acids. V dropped 4 bases and J dropped 5; count of bases not matched to a gene: 12. CDR3 in DNA: TGCGCCAGCAGTCGATTGCCCAGGGGGCGAAAGGAGACCCAGTACTTC. Translation: CASSRLPRGRKETQYF.

V gene TRBV5-1 combines with J gene TRBJ2-6; perhaps TRBD2 as D (5 bases). V was clipped by 6 bases and J by 1 base, with 8 bases between them. The V gene's germline CDR1 is SGHRS and CDR2 YFSETQ. This CDR3 contains 14 residues. CDR3: CASTRGSGANVLTF. CDR3 coding DNA: TGCGCCAGCACTCGGGGATCTGGGGCCAACGTCCTGACTTTC. The whole variable domain, remainder taken from reference TRBV5-1 and TRBJ2-6, is KAGVTQTPRYLIKTRGQQVTLSCSPISGHRSVSWYQQTPGQGLQFLFEYFSETQRNKGNFPGRFSGRQFSNSRSEMNVSTLELGDSALYLCASTRGSGANVLTFGAGSRLTVL.

CDR3 nucleotide sequence: TGTGCCAGCTCGGGACAATCATACGGCTACACCTTC. Protein: CASSGQSYGYTF. The V gene is TRBV19, the J gene TRBJ1-2; a weak D match, TRBD1 (6 bases). This CDR3 region has 12 residues. Between the trimmed V and J ends, which lost 9 bases and 8 bases, there was a span of 16 bases. CDR1 and CDR2 (germline): LNHDA, SQIVND (reference sequence).

This chain connects TRBV14 to TRBJ2-3; tentatively, D is TRBD2 (6 bases). CDR3 length: 15 amino acids. CDR1 SGHDN and CDR2 FVKESK come from the germline V gene. Trimming took off 4 bases at V and 2 bases at J, with 13 bases between the two ends. CDR3 sequence: CASSRRGGYTDTQYF. The CDR3 DNA reads TGTGCCAGCAGCCGTCGGGGAGGTTACACAGATACGCAGTATTTT. The variable domain in full, with the rest retrieved from reference TRBV14 and TRBJ2-3, is EAGVTQFPSHSVIEKGQTVTLRCDPISGHDNLYWYRRVMGKEIKFLLHFVKESKQDESGMPNNRFLAERTGGTYSTLKVQPAELEDSGVYFCASSRRGGYTDTQYFGPGTRLTVL.

In regard to this clone: The sample holds other DNA sequences that translate to the same CDR3. V is TRBV11-1 and J is TRBJ2-3; D gene unclear. Germline assignment: CDR1 SGHAT and CDR2 FQDESV (reference sequence). The CDR3 runs 12 residues. The V end was cut by 5 bases, the J end by 0 bases, with 3 bases between. The CDR3 region has the DNA TGTGCCAGCAGCCCGAGCACAGATACGCAGTATTTT. Amino acids: CASSPSTDTQYF.

This clone was seen just once. This chain joins TRBV10-3 and TRBJ1-2, with D hard to call. Trimming removed 2 bases at V and 1 base at J, with 14 bases between. The CDR3 length is 16 residues. Germline assignment: CDR1 ENHRY and CDR2 SYGVKD. CDR3 nucleotide sequence: TGTGCCATCAGTGAGGCGAGAACAGCTAGTAACTATGGCTACACCTTC. Translation gives CAISEARTASNYGYTF.

The CDR3 sequence is CAWSIMNTEAFF. CDR3 DNA sequence: TGTGCCTGGAGTATCATGAACACTGAAGCTTTCTTT. V is TRBV30 and J is TRBJ1-1; D is uncertain. CDR3 length equals 12 residues. V was clipped by 2 bases and J by 0 bases, with 4 bases between them. Looked up from germline, CDR1 is GTSNPN and CDR2 is SVGIG (reference sequence).

The chain couples TRBV18 to TRBJ2-7; perhaps TRBD1 as D (6 bases). Germline CDR1 and CDR2: KGHSH and LQKENI. The CDR3 consists of 15 residues. Trimming left V 6 bases short and J 3 bases short, with 18 bases between. The CDR3 DNA reads TGTGCCAGCTCCTCACCCGGGACACGGGGCTACGAGCAGTACTTC. Protein product: CASSSPGTRGYEQYF.

This rearrangement joins TRBV7-8 to TRBJ2-2; 14 bases align to TRBD2. The CDR3 has 18 residues. CDR1 is SGHVS, CDR2 FQNEAQ, per germline. V shed 5 bases, J shed 1 base, and the junction held 6 bases outside the gene matches. The CDR3 sequence: CASSLPGLAGVNTGELFF. The CDR3 nucleotides are TGTGCCAGCAGCCTACCGGGACTAGCGGGGGTGAACACCGGGGAGCTGTTTTTT.

The chain uses TRBV9 and TRBJ2-1; 7 bases align to TRBD2. The CDR3 runs 15 residues. Trimming at V came to 4 bases and at J to 0 bases, leaving 4 bases not matched to a gene. Germline CDR1 and CDR2: SGDLS and YYNGEE. The CDR3, as DNA: TGTGCCAGCAGCTTCAGCGGGGACTCCTACAATGAGCAGTTCTTC. Translation gives CASSFSGDSYNEQFF.

The chain is built from TRBV28 and TRBJ2-2; 8 bases agree with TRBD2. Germline V lookup: CDR1 MDHEN, CDR2 SYDVKM. The CDR3 contains 16 residues. The ends lost 1 base at V and 4 bases at J; junction bases unmatched: 5. Here the CDR3 reads CASSLSYSGATGELFF. CDR3 coding DNA: TGTGCCAGCAGTTTATCTTATAGCGGGGCCACCGGGGAGCTGTTTTTT. Based on the CDR3 plus reference TRBV28 and TRBJ2-2, the full variable domain is DVKVTQSSRYLVKRTGEKVFLECVQDMDHENMFWYRQDPGLGLRLIYFSYDVKMKEKGDIPEGYSVSREKKERFSLILESASTNQTSMYLCASSLSYSGATGELFFGEGSRLTVL.

In nucleotides, the CDR3 is TGTGCCAGCAGTTACTCGGGGGCCGCAACTAATGAAAAACTGTTTTTT. Its protein product is CASSYSGAATNEKLFF. The chain is built from TRBV6-5 and TRBJ1-4; possibly TRBD1 for D (6 bases). The V gene lost 0 bases and the J gene lost 0 bases, with 8 bases spanning the gap. This CDR3 spans 16 amino acids. Germline values: CDR1 MNHEY, CDR2 SVGAGI.

This clone was detected only once. The chain couples TRBV30 to TRBJ2-1; 8 bases match TRBD1. CDR3 length equals 13 residues. V lost 0 bases to trimming and J lost 6 bases; unmatched junction nucleotides: 1. Per the germline V gene, CDR1 is GTSNPN and CDR2 is SVGIG (reference sequence). The CDR3 DNA reads as TGTGCCTGGAGTGTCAGGGGGCGCAATGAGCAGTTCTTC. Encoded protein: CAWSVRGRNEQFF.

This clone has only a few counts. The gene calls are TRBV19 and TRBJ2-2; TRBD1 might be the D (5 bases). Trimming cost V 5 bases and J 4 bases, with 14 bases left between them. The CDR3 consists of 15 residues. Germline V gene data show CDR1 as LNHDA and CDR2 as SQIVND (reference sequence). The CDR3 spells CASSSRQGFTGELFF. CDR3 DNA: TGTGCCAGTAGTTCTCGTCAGGGTTTCACCGGGGAGCTGTTTTTT.

This chain connects TRBV30 to TRBJ1-6; D ambiguous. This CDR3 spans 10 amino acids. Germline values: CDR1 GTSNPN, CDR2 SVGIG (reference sequence). The ends were cut back, 4 bases at V and 11 bases at J, with 6 bases in the middle. CDR3 sequence: CAWNGPPLHF. CDR3 in DNA: TGTGCCTGGAATGGCCCACCCCTCCACTTT. Supplemented by reference TRBV30 and TRBJ1-6, the full variable domain reads SQTIHQWPATLVQPVGSPLSLECTVEGTSNPNLYWYRQAAGRGLQLLFYSVGIGQISSEVPQNLSASRPQDRQFILSSKKLLLSDSGFYLCAWNGPPLHFGNGTRLTVT.

This clone was counted once. This chain's CDR3 is CASMGQLSNQPQHF. CDR3 in DNA: TGTGCCAGCATGGGACAACTAAGCAATCAGCCCCAGCATTTT. V usage is TRBV6-1 and J usage is TRBJ1-5; D is possibly TRBD1 (6 bases). CDR1 MNHNS and CDR2 SASEGT come from the germline V gene. CDR3 size: 14 residues. Trimming removed 7 bases from V and 1 base from J, with 11 bases in between.

This clone was counted a single time. This rearrangement joins TRBV5-5 to TRBJ1-5; possible D gene TRBD1, 6 bases. This CDR3 comprises 14 residues. V lost 4 bases and J lost 3, with 11 bases in between. Germline lookup yields CDR1 SGHKS and CDR2 YYEKEE (reference sequence). CDR3 region: CASSLGQLNQPQHF. In DNA form, the CDR3 reads TGTGCCAGCAGCCTAGGACAGCTCAATCAGCCCCAGCATTTT.

The rearrangement joins TRBV15 to TRBJ2-1; maybe TRBD2 (5 bases). V dropped 3 bases and J dropped 7 bases, with 16 bases sitting between them. This CDR3 contains 15 residues. Germline V CDR1 and CDR2: LNHNV, YYDKDF (reference sequence). This CDR3 reads CATSRLRGIENEQFF. The CDR3 nucleotides are TGTGCCACCAGCAGGTTGAGAGGGATTGAGAATGAGCAGTTCTTC.

Here the CDR3 DNA reads TGCGCCAGCAGCCAAGACCCTGTTGGAGATGGGGCCAACGTCCTGACTTTC. It codes for CASSQDPVGDGANVLTF. The chain has TRBV4-1 and TRBJ2-6, with no clear D. From germline, CDR1 is MGHRA and CDR2 YSYEKL. The CDR3 is 17 amino acids. V lost 0 bases to trimming and J lost 3 bases, with 12 bases between them.

The chain joins TRBV6-6 to TRBJ1-3; 7 bases fit TRBD1. CDR1 is MNHNY, CDR2 SVGAGI, per germline (reference sequence). Unmatched junction bases numbered 6, after V lost 5 bases and J lost 5 bases. This CDR3 contains 14 residues. The chain's CDR3 is CASSPETGRNTIYF. The CDR3 DNA follows: TGTGCCAGCAGTCCAGAGACAGGGCGAAACACCATATATTTT.

V is TRBV5-1 and J is TRBJ1-6; 7 nucleotides agree with TRBD1. The V segment lost 4 bases and the J segment 6 bases; nucleotides outside the gene matches: 16. Germline assignment: CDR1 SGHRS and CDR2 YFSETQ. CDR3 length equals 18 residues. The CDR3 here is CASSTGTAPTPGNSPLHF. The CDR3 DNA is TGCGCCAGCAGCACCGGGACAGCCCCTACTCCTGGTAATTCACCCCTCCACTTT.

The chain combines TRBV9 with TRBJ2-3; no definite D call. Germline CDR1 is SGDLS and CDR2 is YYNGEE. The CDR3 contains 15 residues. V was shortened by 0 bases and J by 0 bases, with 8 bases between the two germline ends. As DNA, the CDR3 is TGTGCCAGCAGCGTAGTTGGAACTAGCACAGATACGCAGTATTTT. This codes for CASSVVGTSTDTQYF.

CDR3 protein: CASSPQLSGGTYEQYF. The DNA of the CDR3 is TGCGCCAGCAGCCCCCAGCTAAGCGGTGGTACCTACGAGCAGTACTTC. The chain carries TRBV5-1 and TRBJ2-7, with D perhaps matching TRBD2 (5 bases). The V gene lost 4 bases and the J gene lost 2 bases, with 19 bases spanning the gap. The CDR3 consists of 16 residues. Germline V lookup: CDR1 SGHRS, CDR2 YFSETQ.

The J gene is TRBJ2-7, the V gene TRBV5-1; 12 nucleotides align to TRBD1. In germline, CDR1 is SGHRS, CDR2 YFSETQ. J was trimmed by 5 bases and V by 8 bases; bases with no gene match: 20. This CDR3 is 18 amino acids long. DNA of the CDR3: TGCGCCAGTACCTTCGGGACAGGGGGCGGCCTGAGGGGGGACGAGCAGTACTTC. Residues: CASTFGTGGGLRGDEQYF.

J is TRBJ2-3 and V is TRBV6-1, with 8 bases lining up with TRBD2. V lost 4 bases, J lost 2 bases, and 14 bases stayed unmatched. The CDR3 contains 18 residues. CDR1 and CDR2 (germline): MNHNS, SASEGT. The DNA for the CDR3 is TGTGCCAGCAGTGCCTCTAGCGGGCCCAAAAATTTCACAGATACGCAGTATTTT. Translated: CASSASSGPKNFTDTQYF.

The genes are TRBV27 and TRBJ2-2; 12 bases align to TRBD2. Germline V gives CDR1 MNHEY, CDR2 SMNVEV (reference sequence). The CDR3 has 16 residues. V lost 10 bases and J lost 7; bases outside the gene matches: 13. This CDR3 reads CATKLSLAGGGGELFF. DNA of the CDR3: TGTGCCACCAAGCTGTCACTAGCGGGGGGAGGCGGGGAGCTGTTTTTT.

The CDR3 nucleotides read TGTGCCAGCTCACCACCGATCGAGGGGACAGGACGAGGCTACACCTTC. Translation: CASSPPIEGTGRGYTF. This chain connects TRBV18 to TRBJ1-2; 8 nucleotides align to TRBD1. The CDR3 spans 16 residues. Germline V lookup: CDR1 KGHSH, CDR2 LQKENI. Trimming removed 0 bases from V and 8 bases from J; junction bases left unmatched: 11.